These T cell receptor beta chains were read from a single sample in a study of T cell repertoires in cytomegalovirus infection. TCRdb fed the reads into MiXCR, producing one record per CDR3 protein. This sample yields 310,000 or so distinct CDR3 sequences, of which roughly a sixth are seen a single time; about 11% belongs to the top ten. The sample comprised PBMCs. These receptors originate from a human donor in good health (CMV status not recorded). Some clones in this sample may be carry-over from other donors' samples. Each CDR3 is given with its conserved first and last residue. The D gene is left open where the match is weak. Not all rows give a size; the values are once, few, many and, for expanded clones, a class.

TRBJ2-7 | many | TRBV6-6 | TRBD2 | CASSYSKRGVYEQYF | TGTGCCAGCAGTTACTCCAAGCGGGGGGTCTACGAGCAGTACTTC
TRBJ1-5 | many | TRBV7-2 | TRBD1 | CASSLGDRAQPQHF | TGTGCCAGCAGCTTAGGGGACAGGGCCCAGCCCCAGCATTTT
TRBJ2-5 | - | TRBV7-7 | - | CASSLSRQAQETQYF | TGTGCTAGCAGTCTTTCTCGACAGGCCCAAGAGACCCAGTACTTC
TRBJ2-7 | - | TRBV27 | - | CASSLRVSYEQYF | TGTGCCAGCAGTTTAAGGGTCTCCTACGAGCAGTACTTC
TRBJ1-1 | few | TRBV10-3 | - | CAISGGRDEAFF | TGTGCCATCAGCGGAGGCAGGGATGAAGCTTTCTTT
TRBJ2-5 | many | TRBV7-2 | - | CASSPFGGGRGAQYF | TGTGCCAGCAGCCCCTTTGGGGGGGGAAGGGGGGCCCAGTACTTC
TRBJ2-7 | many | TRBV12-3/TRBV12-4 | - | CASSFDLGEFGEQYF | TGTGCCAGCAGTTTTGACCTCGGGGAGTTTGGCGAGCAGTACTTC
TRBJ2-1 | - | TRBV6-2/TRBV6-3 | - | CASNNGPGVDEQFF | TGTGCCAGCAATAACGGCCCGGGGGTCGATGAGCAGTTCTTC
TRBJ1-4 | many | TRBV4-1 | - | CASSRARRFDEKLFF | TGCGCCAGCAGCCGAGCCCGACGGTTCGATGAAAAACTGTTTTTT
TRBJ1-2 | few | TRBV6-8 | TRBD1 | CASSYGEQGAFGYTF | TGTGCCAGCAGTTACGGGGAGCAGGGGGCGTTTGGCTACACCTTC
TRBJ1-6 | few | TRBV4-1 | - | CASSQDQGNGSPLHF | TGCGCCAGCAGCCAAGATCAGGGGAACGGTTCACCCCTCCACTTT
TRBJ1-2 | many | TRBV7-9 | - | CASSLEGQYYGYTF | TGTGCCAGCAGCTTAGAAGGACAGTACTATGGCTACACCTTC
TRBJ1-1 | few | TRBV2 | TRBD1 | CASSLVRDSRMGTEAFF | TGTGCCAGCAGTCTGGTCCGGGACAGCCGAATGGGCACTGAAGCTTTCTTT
TRBJ1-5 | - | TRBV28 | - | CASSPWGGKQPQHF | TGTGCCAGCAGTCCCTGGGGGGGGAAACAGCCCCAGCATTTT
TRBJ2-1 | many | TRBV19 | TRBD2 | CASNQGTSGRGEQFF | TGTGCCAGTAACCAGGGGACTAGCGGGAGGGGTGAGCAGTTCTTC
TRBJ2-3 | many | TRBV20-1 | TRBD1 | CSAPGTVSTDTQYF | TGCAGTGCCCCCGGGACAGTTAGCACAGATACGCAGTATTTT
TRBJ1-1 | - | TRBV28 | - | CASRTRGGPFF | TGTGCCAGCAGGACCAGGGGTGGACCTTTCTTT
TRBJ1-1 | - | TRBV27 | - | CASSRPNTEAFF | TGTGCCAGCAGTCGCCCGAACACTGAAGCTTTCTTT
TRBJ2-7 | few | TRBV19 | - | CARYLTERTGVEVQYF | TGTGCCAGATACCTCACAGAGAGGACGGGGGTGGAAGTGCAGTACTTC
TRBJ2-1 | few | TRBV20-1 | - | CSARGGLPLRDEQFF | TGCAGTGCTAGAGGTGGGCTCCCCCTCCGTGATGAGCAGTTCTTC